The 24 T cell receptor beta chains below come from one sample, sequenced in a study of T cells in localized non-small cell lung cancer. Sequencing was performed with immunoSEQ multiplex PCR; in TCRdb, only in-frame clones are kept and a portion is missing. The sample holds around 30,000 clones; about 90% are singletons and the top ten take about 4.4%. Sample: peripheral blood mononuclear cells, taken before any cancer treatment. The origin of the receptors is a woman aged 40-69 years with stage III lung adenocarcinoma.

This rearrangement joins TRBV6-1 to TRBJ1-1, with a tentative D call TRBD1 (5 bases). V was pared by 1 base and J by 1 base, with 10 bases between. Per germline, CDR1 MNHNS and CDR2 SASEGT. This CDR3 has 15 amino acids. As DNA, the CDR3 is TGTGCCAGCAGTGAAGGTTGGCAGGGGAACACTGAAGCTTTCTTT. It is translated as CASSEGWQGNTEAFF.

The chain joins TRBV7-6 to TRBJ2-1; possible D gene TRBD1, 6 bases. The V and J ends lost 3 bases and 0 bases respectively, with 12 bases between them. The CDR3 length is 16 residues. Germline V gene sequence: CDR1 SGHVS, CDR2 FNYEAQ. The chain's CDR3 is CASSLGTPSSYNEQFF. The CDR3 nucleotides read TGTGCCAGCAGCTTGGGGACACCGAGCTCCTACAATGAGCAGTTCTTC.

The genes are TRBV11-2 and TRBJ2-4; D remains unclear. The V gene lost 3 bases and the J gene lost 0 bases, with 6 bases spanning the gap. Germline V CDR1 and CDR2: SGHAT, FQNNGV. This CDR3 is built from 14 residues. The CDR3 loop reads CASSFGLAKNIQYF. CDR3 nucleotide sequence: TGTGCCAGCAGCTTTGGGTTAGCCAAAAACATTCAGTACTTC.

The rearrangement uses TRBV7-9 and TRBJ1-3; no definite D call. Germline loops: CDR1 SEHNR, CDR2 FQNEAQ (reference sequence). This CDR3 has 15 residues. The V end was cut by 5 bases, the J end by 0 bases, with 11 bases between. CDR3 sequence reads: CASSLTLGSGNTIYF. CDR3 DNA sequence: TGTGCCAGCAGCCTCACCCTGGGCTCTGGAAACACCATATATTTT.

This sequence joins TRBV7-2 and TRBJ2-7; D unresolved. The V gene's germline CDR1 is SGHTA and CDR2 FQGNSA. Trimming stripped 3 bases from V and 2 bases from J, with 5 bases between. The CDR3 spans 12 residues. The CDR3: CASSLTPYEQYF. CDR3 in DNA: TGTGCCAGCAGCTTGACCCCCTACGAGCAGTACTTC.

V and J are TRBV15 and TRBJ2-3, with 9 bases identical to TRBD2. The germline CDR1 and CDR2 sequences are LNHNV and YYDKDF (reference sequence). Trimming removed 4 bases from V and 5 bases from J; junction bases left unmatched: 10. CDR3 size: 16 residues. The CDR3 bases are TGTGCCACCAGCACCCGACTAGCGGCAGAACTAGATACGCAGTATTTT. It is translated as CATSTRLAAELDTQYF.

The J gene is TRBJ1-5, the V gene TRBV4-1, with D unresolved. V dropped 0 bases and J dropped 7 bases, with 13 bases sitting between them. Per germline, CDR1 MGHRA and CDR2 YSYEKL. CDR3 length equals 15 residues. The CDR3 coding sequence is TGCGCCAGCAGCCAAGATCCAAGGTTGGTGCAGCCCCAGCATTTT. This encodes CASSQDPRLVQPQHF.

CDR3 sequence reads: CASGPSGGETQYF. The CDR3 DNA reads TGTGCCAGCGGCCCAAGCGGGGGAGAGACCCAGTACTTC. The J gene is TRBJ2-5, the V gene TRBV7-3; 8 bases fit TRBD2. CDR1 is SGHTA, CDR2 FQGTGA, per germline. With 8 bases clipped from V and 4 bases from J, the junction kept 6 bases outside the gene matches. The CDR3 extends over 13 amino acids.

V gene TRBV28 combines with J gene TRBJ2-7, with D possibly being TRBD2 (6 bases). The CDR3 spans 14 residues. Trimming shortened V by 6 bases and J by 3 bases, and 15 bases separated the two germline ends. Germline V gene data show CDR1 as MDHEN and CDR2 as SYDVKM. CDR3 coding DNA: TGTGCCAGCAGGACCGGGACTTGGAGCTACGAGCAGTACTTC. Protein: CASRTGTWSYEQYF.

The V gene is TRBV5-4, the J gene TRBJ2-2; perhaps TRBD2 as D (6 bases). The CDR3 contains 18 residues. Per the germline V gene, CDR1 is SGHNT and CDR2 is YYREEE (reference sequence). The V and J ends lost 3 bases and 0 bases respectively, with 18 bases between them. CDR3 loop: CASSSGSWAGTNTGELFF. The CDR3 DNA sequence: TGTGCCAGCAGCTCGGGGAGTTGGGCGGGGACGAACACCGGGGAGCTGTTTTTT.

In this sample, this clone is large. This CDR3 is CAWVLNTEAFF. CDR3 nucleotide sequence: TGTGCCTGGGTACTGAACACTGAAGCTTTCTTT. This chain connects TRBV30 to TRBJ1-1; the D is unclear. The CDR3 spans 11 residues. The V and J ends lost 5 bases and 0 bases respectively, with 4 bases between them. Germline values: CDR1 GTSNPN, CDR2 SVGIG (reference sequence).

This chain connects TRBV28 to TRBJ1-2; D remains unclear. Germline CDR1 reads MDHEN; CDR2 reads SYDVKM. This CDR3 has 15 amino acids. V lost 2 bases, J lost 4 bases, and 14 bases lay in between. The CDR3 here is CASSLGADPFYGYTF. CDR3 nucleotide sequence: TGTGCCAGCAGTTTAGGAGCGGATCCTTTCTATGGCTACACCTTC.

The gene calls are TRBV28 and TRBJ1-1; D not certain. Trimming removed 7 bases from V and 2 bases from J, with 14 bases in between. CDR3 length: 14 residues. Germline V gene data show CDR1 as MDHEN and CDR2 as SYDVKM. The CDR3 bases are TGTGCCAGCACCCTCGCCACACTAAACACTGAAGCTTTCTTT. Translating gives CASTLATLNTEAFF.

This chain joins TRBV6-5 and TRBJ1-2, with 7 bases aligning to TRBD1. Germline V CDR1 and CDR2: MNHEY, SVGAGI. The CDR3 extends over 15 amino acids. Losses at the gene ends were 8 bases for V and 3 bases for J; bases not matched to a gene: 12. CDR3 loop: CASSPTGSDYYGYTF. In nucleotides, the CDR3 is TGTGCCAGCTCCCCGACAGGGTCCGACTACTATGGCTACACCTTC.

The chain couples TRBV19 to TRBJ2-5; TRBD1 matches 8 bases. Matching the DNA end better, TRBJ2-7 makes the J call doubtful. This CDR3 comprises 13 residues. Germline V gives CDR1 LNHDA, CDR2 SQIVND (reference sequence). CDR3 sequence: CASGRTGYYEQYF. CDR3 nucleotide sequence: TGTGCCAGTGGAAGGACAGGGTACTACGAGCAGTACTTC.

CDR3: CASSPRRNTEAFF. The CDR3 DNA sequence: TGTGCCAGCAGCCCACGAAGGAACACTGAAGCTTTCTTT. This chain connects TRBV13 to TRBJ1-1, with D unresolved. This CDR3 contains 13 residues. Germline lookup yields CDR1 PRHDT and CDR2 FYEKMQ (reference sequence). V lost 5 bases to trimming and J lost 1 base, with 8 bases between them.

The genes are TRBV7-3 and TRBJ2-3; 8 bases are shared with TRBD2. Per the germline V gene, CDR1 is SGHTA and CDR2 is FQGTGA. Trimming removed 0 bases from V and 2 bases from J; junction bases left unmatched: 4. This CDR3 is built from 16 residues. The chain's CDR3 is CASSLTGGGTTDTQYF. Written as DNA, the CDR3 is TGTGCCAGCAGCTTAACGGGCGGGGGGACCACAGATACGCAGTATTTT.

The CDR3 loop reads CATNRDGNTEAFF. DNA for the CDR3: TGCGCCACAAACAGGGATGGGAACACTGAAGCTTTCTTT. The V call is TRBV5-1, the J call TRBJ1-1; TRBD1 is a possible D gene (6 bases). V lost 9 bases, J lost 1 base, and 13 bases lay in between. Per germline, CDR1 SGHRS and CDR2 YFSETQ. The CDR3 spans 13 residues.

The CDR3 is CASSKGTSGYNEQFF. CDR3 sequence (DNA): TGTGCCAGCAGCAAAGGGACTAGCGGATACAATGAGCAGTTCTTC. The gene calls are TRBV5-4 and TRBJ2-1; 11 bases are shared with TRBD2. Germline V gene data show CDR1 as SGHNT and CDR2 as YYREEE (reference sequence). Trimming took 4 bases from V and 4 from J; bases not matched to a gene: 4. The CDR3 runs to 15 residues. The variable domain in full, with the rest retrieved from reference TRBV5-4 and TRBJ2-1, is ETGVTQSPTHLIKTRGQQVTLRCSSQSGHNTVSWYQQALGQGPQFIFQYYREEENGRGNFPPRFSGLQFPNYSSELNVNALELDDSALYLCASSKGTSGYNEQFFGPGTRLTVL.

The gene calls are TRBV2 and TRBJ2-1, with 10 positions matching TRBD2. This CDR3 region has 17 residues. CDR1 SNHLY and CDR2 FYNNEI come from the germline V gene. The V gene end was trimmed by 1 base and the J gene end by 8 bases; junction bases not matched to a gene: 11. CDR3: CASSEGASGSSSHEQFF. DNA of the CDR3: TGTGCCAGCAGTGAAGGGGCTAGCGGGAGCTCTTCGCATGAGCAGTTCTTC.

This chain connects TRBV6-5 to TRBJ2-7, with 10 bases matching TRBD1. The ends lost 6 bases at V and 5 bases at J; junction bases unmatched: 7. This CDR3 contains 14 residues. The germline CDR1 and CDR2 sequences are MNHEY and SVGAGI. As DNA, the CDR3 is TGTGCCAGCAGCCCCGGGACAGGGGATCACGAGCAGTACTTC. Its translation: CASSPGTGDHEQYF.

J is TRBJ1-1 and V is TRBV7-9, with no clear D. Per the germline V gene, CDR1 is SEHNR and CDR2 is FQNEAQ (reference sequence). Trimming cost V 5 bases and J 4 bases, with 14 bases left between them. The CDR3 is 14 residues long. CDR3 coding DNA: TGTGCCAGCAGCCCCCAGGTCAGTGGCACTGAAGCTTTCTTT. The encoded protein is CASSPQVSGTEAFF. The full variable domain, with the rest looked up from reference TRBV7-9 and TRBJ1-1, is DTGVSQNPRHKITKRGQNVTFRCDPISEHNRLYWYRQTLGQGPEFLTYFQNEAQLEKSRLLSDRFSAERPKGSFSTLEIQRTEQGDSAMYLCASSPQVSGTEAFFGQGTRLTVV.

The DNA for the CDR3 is TGTGCCAGCAGGGACAGCAGCTCCTATAATTCACCCCTCCACTTT. Amino acid sequence: CASRDSSSYNSPLHF. The genes are TRBV2 and TRBJ1-6, with D possibly matching TRBD1 (6 bases). Trimming left V 6 bases short and J 0 bases short, with 9 bases between. This CDR3 is built from 15 residues. CDR1 SNHLY and CDR2 FYNNEI come from the germline V gene.

V and J are TRBV4-2 and TRBJ1-4; D gene uncertain. The CDR3 runs to 15 residues. Trimming stripped 0 bases from V and 6 bases from J, with 11 bases between. The germline gives CDR1 LGHNA, CDR2 YNFKEQ. CDR3 nucleotide sequence: TGTGCCAGCAGCCAAGAGCGGACTAGGGATGAAAAACTGTTTTTT. Protein product: CASSQERTRDEKLFF.